These 17 T cell receptor beta chains share one sample of origin, sequenced in a study of blood T cell repertoires in COVID-19. Sequencing used immunoSEQ multiplex PCR; TCRdb keeps in-frame clones, though not all of them. The repertoire holds fewer than 110,000 clones, with 88% as singletons. Specimen: peripheral blood. Source of these receptors: a human donor in a cohort sampled during active COVID-19.

This sequence joins TRBV7-9 and TRBJ2-6; weak D call: TRBD2 (5 bases). The CDR3 totals 15 residues. V lost 5 bases, J lost 2 bases, and 10 bases lay in between. The germline CDR1 and CDR2 sequences are SEHNR and FQNEAQ (reference sequence). The CDR3 DNA is TGTGCCAGCAGCCCCCAGACTACTGGGGCCAACGTCCTGACTTTC. This codes for CASSPQTTGANVLTF.

The chain has TRBV30 and TRBJ2-1; D is uncertain. From germline, CDR1 is GTSNPN and CDR2 SVGIG (reference sequence). The length of the CDR3 is 13 residues. Trimming pared 8 bases from V and 2 bases from J, leaving 13 bases between. The CDR3 reads CATSAATYNEQFF. CDR3 in DNA: TGTGCCACCTCGGCGGCCACCTACAATGAGCAGTTCTTC.

V and J are TRBV6-5 and TRBJ1-1; 9 bases line up with TRBD1. This CDR3 comprises 14 residues. The junction had 8 bases not matched to a gene; V was cut back by 6 bases and J by 6 bases. Germline lookup yields CDR1 MNHEY and CDR2 SVGAGI. CDR3 amino acids: CASRSTGGNAEAFF. CDR3 in DNA: TGTGCCAGCAGGTCTACAGGGGGCAATGCTGAAGCTTTCTTT.

The chain couples TRBV6-5 to TRBJ2-7, with TRBD2 matching 10 bases. The V segment lost 7 bases and the J segment 3 bases; nucleotides outside the gene matches: 3. From germline, CDR1 is MNHEY and CDR2 SVGAGI. CDR3 size: 13 residues. CDR3 coding DNA: TGTGCCAGCAAGAGCGGGGGGGTCTACGAGCAGTACTTC. Translating gives CASKSGGVYEQYF.

The chain uses TRBV19 and TRBJ2-1, with 8 nucleotides matching TRBD1. The CDR3 extends over 20 amino acids. Trimming cost V 0 bases and J 3 bases; bases outside gene matches: 16. Germline CDR1 and CDR2: LNHDA and SQIVND (reference sequence). CDR3 protein: CASSIDGQGGLGRLYNEQFF. The CDR3 DNA reads TGTGCCAGTAGTATAGATGGACAGGGCGGACTGGGGCGGCTCTACAATGAGCAGTTCTTC.

The chain combines TRBV6-5 with TRBJ1-2; a possible D gene is TRBD1 (5 bases). Deletions cut 4 bases from V and 4 bases from J, with 16 bases between. This CDR3 region has 15 residues. Germline V CDR1 and CDR2: MNHEY, SVGAGI. Here the CDR3 reads CASSFPGMFGYGYTF. In nucleotides, the CDR3 is TGTGCCAGCAGTTTTCCAGGGATGTTCGGCTATGGCTACACCTTC.

The chain couples TRBV3-1 (or the pseudogene TRBV3-2) to TRBJ2-7; tentatively, D is TRBD2 (5 bases). The V end was cut by 4 bases, the J end by 2 bases, with 15 bases between. The germline V gene has CDR1 LGHDT and CDR2 YNNKEL (reference sequence). The CDR3 covers 15 residues. CDR3 DNA sequence: TGTGCCAGCAGCCCCCGCCTCAGCGGACCCTACGAGCAGTACTTC. Translation: CASSPRLSGPYEQYF.

V and J are TRBV6-2 or TRBV6-3 and TRBJ2-7; a possible D gene is TRBD2 (5 bases). V was trimmed by 2 bases and J by 1 base, leaving 9 bases between them. The CDR3 loop spans 14 amino acids. The germline gives CDR1 MNHEY, CDR2 SVGEGT. The CDR3 is CASSYRRESYEQYF. CDR3 coding DNA: TGTGCCAGCAGTTACCGTCGGGAATCCTACGAGCAGTACTTC.

The chain joins TRBV3-1 (or the pseudogene TRBV3-2) to TRBJ2-7; 11 bases are shared with TRBD2. The CDR3 runs 17 residues. Unmatched junction bases numbered 11, after V lost 4 bases and J lost 3 bases. From germline, CDR1 is LGHDT and CDR2 YNNKEL (reference sequence). Written as DNA, the CDR3 is TGTGCCAGCAGCCTCCCCCTATCGACTAGCGGGATCTACGAGCAGTACTTC. Protein: CASSLPLSTSGIYEQYF.

The chain uses TRBV5-5 and TRBJ1-1, with D perhaps matching TRBD1 (5 bases). V gave up 0 bases and J gave up 4 bases, with 13 bases separating them. Germline CDR1 and CDR2: SGHKS and YYEKEE (reference sequence). This CDR3 region has 15 residues. The CDR3 is CASSLVAGLGTEAFF. The CDR3 DNA reads as TGTGCCAGCAGCTTGGTCGCAGGGCTAGGCACTGAAGCTTTCTTT.

This sequence joins TRBV16 and TRBJ2-7; 7 nucleotides match TRBD1. Losses at the gene ends were 0 bases for V and 7 bases for J; bases not matched to a gene: 15. CDR1 and CDR2 from the germline V gene are KGHSY and FQNENV. The CDR3 contains 17 residues. The CDR3 DNA reads as TGTGCCAGCAGCCAATCCCTGGAAGACAGGGTAAAGGGTGAGCAGTACTTC. It specifies CASSQSLEDRVKGEQYF.

The gene calls are TRBV25-1 and TRBJ2-7; D not certain. Looked up from germline, CDR1 is MGHDK and CDR2 is SYGVNS. V lost 5 bases to trimming and J lost 5 bases, with 16 bases between them. CDR3 length: 14 residues. The CDR3 loop is CASSSLFGVDEQYF. The DNA for the CDR3 is TGTGCCAGCAGTTCCCTTTTTGGAGTGGACGAGCAGTACTTC.

CDR3 sequence (DNA): TGTGCCAGCAGTCCGTCCTCGGTGTCTCAGCCCCAGCATTTT. Its protein product is CASSPSSVSQPQHF. The J gene is TRBJ1-5, the V gene TRBV7-9; the D is unclear. Germline V gene sequence: CDR1 SEHNR, CDR2 FQNEAQ (reference sequence). V was pared by 6 bases and J by 6 bases, with 15 bases between. This CDR3 comprises 14 residues.

The chain recombines TRBV9 with TRBJ2-5, with D uncertain. The ends were cut back, 1 base at V and 5 bases at J, with 12 bases in the middle. Germline V gives CDR1 SGDLS, CDR2 YYNGEE. The CDR3 is 14 amino acids. CDR3 sequence reads: CASSVRSLGETQYF. CDR3 DNA: TGTGCCAGCAGCGTACGTTCCCTAGGTGAGACCCAGTACTTC.

The rearrangement uses TRBV19 and TRBJ1-3, with 9 bases aligning to TRBD1. Losses at the gene ends were 7 bases for V and 0 bases for J; bases not matched to a gene: 4. This CDR3 comprises 15 residues. Germline assignment: CDR1 LNHDA and CDR2 SQIVND (reference sequence). CDR3 sequence (DNA): TGTGCCAGTACACAGGGGGCCGACTCTGGAAACACCATATATTTT. Translated: CASTQGADSGNTIYF.

J is TRBJ1-4 and V is TRBV30; 7 bases map to TRBD1. The junction had 4 bases not matched to a gene; V was cut back by 0 bases and J by 6 bases. The germline CDR1 and CDR2 sequences are GTSNPN and SVGIG (reference sequence). This CDR3 spans 14 amino acids. The CDR3 is CAWSVEGAYEKLFF. The DNA for the CDR3 is TGTGCCTGGAGTGTGGAGGGGGCGTATGAAAAACTGTTTTTT.

This CDR3 reads CASSKKGQGGSYEQYF. DNA of the CDR3: TGTGCCAGCAGCAAAAAAGGTCAGGGGGGCTCCTACGAGCAGTACTTC. The chain combines TRBV4-2 with TRBJ2-7; tentative D call: TRBD1 (7 bases). V gave up 5 bases and J gave up 0 bases, with 17 bases separating them. The CDR3 has 16 amino acids. The germline V gene encodes CDR1 LGHNA and CDR2 YNFKEQ.